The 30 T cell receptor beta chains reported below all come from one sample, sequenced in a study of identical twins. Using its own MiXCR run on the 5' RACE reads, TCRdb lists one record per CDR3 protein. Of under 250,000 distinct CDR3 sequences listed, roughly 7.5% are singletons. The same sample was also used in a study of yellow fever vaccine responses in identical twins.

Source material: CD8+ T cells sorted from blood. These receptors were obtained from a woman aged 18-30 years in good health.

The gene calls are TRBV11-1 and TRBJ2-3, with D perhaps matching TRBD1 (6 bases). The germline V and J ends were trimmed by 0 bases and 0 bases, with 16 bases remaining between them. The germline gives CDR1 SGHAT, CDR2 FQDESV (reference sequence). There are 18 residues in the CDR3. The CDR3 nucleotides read TGTGCCAGCAGCTTAGCCCCGGACAGAATTTCTAGCACAGATACGCAGTATTTT. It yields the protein CASSLAPDRISSTDTQYF.

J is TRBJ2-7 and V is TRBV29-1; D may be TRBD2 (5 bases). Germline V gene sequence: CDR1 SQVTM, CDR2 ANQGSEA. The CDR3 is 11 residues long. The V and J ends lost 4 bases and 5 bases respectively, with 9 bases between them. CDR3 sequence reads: CSVVEGNEQYV. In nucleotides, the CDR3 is TGCAGCGTTGTTGAGGGAAACGAGCAGTACGTC.

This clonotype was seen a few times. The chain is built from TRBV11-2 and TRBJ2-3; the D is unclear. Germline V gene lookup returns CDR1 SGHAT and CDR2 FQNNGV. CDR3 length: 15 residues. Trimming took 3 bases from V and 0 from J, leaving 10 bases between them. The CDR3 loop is CASSLSASSTDTQYF. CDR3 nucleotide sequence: TGTGCCAGCAGCTTGTCAGCGTCTAGCACAGATACGCAGTATTTT.

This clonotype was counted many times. The CDR3 DNA sequence: TGCGCCAGCAGCCAAAAGACTCGAGCGGGAGGGGAGACCCAGTACTTC. It yields the protein CASSQKTRAGGETQYF. The chain has TRBV4-1 and TRBJ2-5, with 10 bases that match TRBD2. CDR3 length: 16 residues. V dropped 2 bases and J dropped 5; count of bases not matched to a gene: 8. Germline lookup yields CDR1 MGHRA and CDR2 YSYEKL.

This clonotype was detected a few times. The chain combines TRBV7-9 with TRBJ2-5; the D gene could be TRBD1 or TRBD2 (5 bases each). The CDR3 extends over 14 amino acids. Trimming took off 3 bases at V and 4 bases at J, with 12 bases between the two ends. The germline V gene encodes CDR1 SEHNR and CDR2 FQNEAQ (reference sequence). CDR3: CASSFPSGTETQYF. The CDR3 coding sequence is TGTGCCAGCAGCTTCCCTTCCGGGACAGAGACCCAGTACTTC.

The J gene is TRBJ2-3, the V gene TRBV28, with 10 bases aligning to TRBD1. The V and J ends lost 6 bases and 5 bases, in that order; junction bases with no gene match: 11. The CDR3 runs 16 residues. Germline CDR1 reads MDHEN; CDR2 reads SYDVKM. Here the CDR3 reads CASSFDGQGERDTQYF. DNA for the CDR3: TGTGCCAGCAGCTTTGATGGACAGGGGGAACGAGATACGCAGTATTTT.

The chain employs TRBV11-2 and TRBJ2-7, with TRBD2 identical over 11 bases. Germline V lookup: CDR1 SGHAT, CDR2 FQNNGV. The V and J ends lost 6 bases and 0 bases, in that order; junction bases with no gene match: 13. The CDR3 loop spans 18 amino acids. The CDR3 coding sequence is TGTGCCAGCAGTTCATATGACCAGGGACTAGCGGTCTCCTACGAGCAGTACTTC. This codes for CASSSYDQGLAVSYEQYF. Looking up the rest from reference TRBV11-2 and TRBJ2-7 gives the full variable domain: EAGVAQSPRYKIIEKRQSVAFWCNPISGHATLYWYQQILGQGPKLLIQFQNNGVVDDSQLPKDRFSAERLKGVDSTLKIQPAKLEDSAVYLCASSSYDQGLAVSYEQYFGPGTRLTVT.

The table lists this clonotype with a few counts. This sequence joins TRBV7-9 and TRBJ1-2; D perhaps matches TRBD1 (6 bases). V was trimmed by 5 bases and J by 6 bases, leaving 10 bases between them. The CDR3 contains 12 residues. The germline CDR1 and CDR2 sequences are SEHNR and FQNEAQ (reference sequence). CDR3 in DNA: TGTGCCAGCAGCCCTCAGGGGAATGGCTACACCTTC. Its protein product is CASSPQGNGYTF.

CDR3 amino acids: CASSIQGLQETQYF. The CDR3 region has the DNA TGCGCCAGCAGCATACAGGGGCTCCAAGAGACCCAGTACTTC. The chain is built from TRBV5-1 and TRBJ2-5; 7 bases fit TRBD1. Germline lookup yields CDR1 SGHRS and CDR2 YFSETQ. The CDR3 totals 14 residues. V shed 4 bases and J 1 base; nucleotides not matched to a gene: 4.

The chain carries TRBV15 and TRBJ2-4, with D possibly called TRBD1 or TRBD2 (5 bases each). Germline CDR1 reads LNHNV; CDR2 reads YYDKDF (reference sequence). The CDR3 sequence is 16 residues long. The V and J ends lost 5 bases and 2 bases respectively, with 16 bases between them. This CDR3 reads CATSGTPGATKNIQYF. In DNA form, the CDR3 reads TGTGCCACCAGCGGAACCCCCGGGGCAACCAAAAACATTCAGTACTTC.

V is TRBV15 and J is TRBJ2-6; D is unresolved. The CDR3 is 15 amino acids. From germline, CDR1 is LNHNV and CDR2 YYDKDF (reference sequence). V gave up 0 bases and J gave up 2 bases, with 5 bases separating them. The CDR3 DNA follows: TGTGCCACCAGCAGAGAGAGAACTGGGGCCAACGTCCTGACTTTC. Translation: CATSRERTGANVLTF.

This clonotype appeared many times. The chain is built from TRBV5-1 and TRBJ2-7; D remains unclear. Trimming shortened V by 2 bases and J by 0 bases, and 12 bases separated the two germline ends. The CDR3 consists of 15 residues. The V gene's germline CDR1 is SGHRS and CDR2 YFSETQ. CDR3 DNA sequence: TGCGCCAGCAGCTTAAAGGGCCCCGGCTCCTACGAGCAGTACTTC. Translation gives CASSLKGPGSYEQYF.

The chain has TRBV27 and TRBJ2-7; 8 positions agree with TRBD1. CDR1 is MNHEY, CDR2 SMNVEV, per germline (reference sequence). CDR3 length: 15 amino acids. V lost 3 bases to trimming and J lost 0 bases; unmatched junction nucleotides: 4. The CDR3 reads CASSFRQGASYEQYF. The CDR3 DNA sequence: TGTGCCAGCAGTTTTCGGCAGGGGGCCTCCTACGAGCAGTACTTC.

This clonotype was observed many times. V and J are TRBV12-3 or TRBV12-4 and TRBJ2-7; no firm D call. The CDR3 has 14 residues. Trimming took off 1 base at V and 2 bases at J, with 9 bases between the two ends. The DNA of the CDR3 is TGTGCCAGCAGTTTAGTAGCTGAGACCTACGAGCAGTACTTC. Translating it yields CASSLVAETYEQYF.

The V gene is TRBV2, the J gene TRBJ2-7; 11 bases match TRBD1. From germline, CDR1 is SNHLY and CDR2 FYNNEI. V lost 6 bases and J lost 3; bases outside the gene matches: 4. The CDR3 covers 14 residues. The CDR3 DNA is TGTGCCAGCAGCCGGGACAGGGGGGACTACGAGCAGTACGTC. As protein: CASSRDRGDYEQYV.

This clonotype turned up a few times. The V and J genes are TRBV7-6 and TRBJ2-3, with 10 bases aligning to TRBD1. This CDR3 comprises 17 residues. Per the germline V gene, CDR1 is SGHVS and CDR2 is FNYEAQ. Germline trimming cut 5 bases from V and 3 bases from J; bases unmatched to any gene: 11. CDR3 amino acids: CASSLGWDRGKTDTQYF. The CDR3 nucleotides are TGTGCCAGCAGCCTAGGATGGGACAGGGGAAAGACAGATACGCAGTATTTT.

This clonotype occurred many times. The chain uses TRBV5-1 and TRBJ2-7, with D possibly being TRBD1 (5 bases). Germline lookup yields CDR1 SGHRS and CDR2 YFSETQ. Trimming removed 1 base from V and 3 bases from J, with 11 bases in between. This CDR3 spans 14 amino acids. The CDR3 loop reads CASSLHDRVYEQYF. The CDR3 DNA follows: TGCGCCAGCAGCTTGCACGACAGAGTCTACGAGCAGTACTTC.

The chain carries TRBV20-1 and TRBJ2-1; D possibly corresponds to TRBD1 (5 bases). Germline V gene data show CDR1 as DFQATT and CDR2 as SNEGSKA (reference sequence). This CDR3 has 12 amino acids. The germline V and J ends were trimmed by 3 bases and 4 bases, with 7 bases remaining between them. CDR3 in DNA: TGCAGTGCTAGTGACAGTTACAATGAGCAGTTCTTC. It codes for CSASDSYNEQFF.

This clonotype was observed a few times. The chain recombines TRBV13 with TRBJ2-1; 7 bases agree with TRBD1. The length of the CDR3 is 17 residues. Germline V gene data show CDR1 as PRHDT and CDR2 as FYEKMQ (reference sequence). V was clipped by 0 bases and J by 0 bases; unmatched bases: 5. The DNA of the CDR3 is TGTGCCAGCAGCTTAGGTCGGACAGGCAGCTCCTACAATGAGCAGTTCTTC. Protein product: CASSLGRTGSSYNEQFF.

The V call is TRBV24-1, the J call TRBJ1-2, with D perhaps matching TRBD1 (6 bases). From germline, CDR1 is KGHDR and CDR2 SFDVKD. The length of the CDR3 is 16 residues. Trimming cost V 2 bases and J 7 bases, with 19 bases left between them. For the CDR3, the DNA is TGTGCCACCAGTGATTCGGGAGACAGGCTTATTTCTGGCTACACCTTC. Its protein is CATSDSGDRLISGYTF.

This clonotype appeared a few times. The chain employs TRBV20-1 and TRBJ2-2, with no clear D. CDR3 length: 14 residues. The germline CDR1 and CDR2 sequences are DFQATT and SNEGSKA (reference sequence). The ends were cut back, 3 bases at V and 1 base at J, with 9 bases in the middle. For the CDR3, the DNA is TGCAGTGCTAGTGTGGGCGTGAACACCGGGGAGCTGTTTTTT. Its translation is CSASVGVNTGELFF.

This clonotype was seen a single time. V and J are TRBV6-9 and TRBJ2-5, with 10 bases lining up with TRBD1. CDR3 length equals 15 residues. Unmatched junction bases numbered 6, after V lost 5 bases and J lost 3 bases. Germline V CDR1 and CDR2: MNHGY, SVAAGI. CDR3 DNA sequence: TGTGCCAGCAGTCATATGGGACAGGGGAAAGAGACCCAGTACTTC. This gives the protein CASSHMGQGKETQYF.

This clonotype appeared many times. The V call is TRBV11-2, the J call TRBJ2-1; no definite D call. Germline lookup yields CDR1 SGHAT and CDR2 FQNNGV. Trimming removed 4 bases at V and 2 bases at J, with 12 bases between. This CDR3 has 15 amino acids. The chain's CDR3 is CASSWATNPYNEQFF. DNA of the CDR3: TGTGCCAGCAGCTGGGCTACAAATCCCTACAATGAGCAGTTCTTC.

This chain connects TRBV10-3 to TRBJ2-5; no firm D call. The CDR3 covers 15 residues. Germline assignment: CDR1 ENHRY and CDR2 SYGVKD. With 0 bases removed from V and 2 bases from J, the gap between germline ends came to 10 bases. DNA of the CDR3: TGTGCCATCAGTGAGTCGATCATGGCACAAGAGACCCAGTACTTC. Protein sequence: CAISESIMAQETQYF.

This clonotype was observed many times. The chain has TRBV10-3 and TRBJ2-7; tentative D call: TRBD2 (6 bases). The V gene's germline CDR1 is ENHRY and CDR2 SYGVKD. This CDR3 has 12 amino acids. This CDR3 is CAKGGLRYEQYF. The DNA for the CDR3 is TGTGCGAAGGGAGGACTTCGCTACGAGCAGTACTTC.

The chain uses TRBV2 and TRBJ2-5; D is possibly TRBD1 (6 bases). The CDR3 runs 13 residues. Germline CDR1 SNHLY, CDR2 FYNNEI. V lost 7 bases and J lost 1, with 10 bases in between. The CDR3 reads CASMGAGQETQYF. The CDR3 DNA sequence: TGTGCCAGCATGGGGGCAGGCCAAGAGACCCAGTACTTC.

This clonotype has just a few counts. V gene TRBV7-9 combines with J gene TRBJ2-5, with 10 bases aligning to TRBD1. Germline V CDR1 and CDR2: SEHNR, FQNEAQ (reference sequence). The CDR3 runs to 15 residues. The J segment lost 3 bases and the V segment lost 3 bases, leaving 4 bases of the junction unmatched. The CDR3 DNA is TGTGCCAGCAGCTTCCCGGGGACAGGGGAAGAGACCCAGTACTTC. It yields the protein CASSFPGTGEETQYF.

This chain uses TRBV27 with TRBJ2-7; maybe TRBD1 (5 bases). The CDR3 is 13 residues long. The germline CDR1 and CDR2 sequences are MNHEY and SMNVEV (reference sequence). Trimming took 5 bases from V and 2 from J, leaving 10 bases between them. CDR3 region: CASSTDRTYEQYF. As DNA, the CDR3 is TGTGCCAGCAGTACCGACAGAACCTACGAGCAGTACTTC.

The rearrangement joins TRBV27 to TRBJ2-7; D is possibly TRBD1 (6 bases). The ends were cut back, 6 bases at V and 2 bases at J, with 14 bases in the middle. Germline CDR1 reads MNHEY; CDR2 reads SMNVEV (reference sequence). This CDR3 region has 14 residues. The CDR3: CASRPGTSPYEQYV. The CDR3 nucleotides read TGTGCCAGCAGACCCGGGACAAGCCCCTACGAGCAGTACGTC.

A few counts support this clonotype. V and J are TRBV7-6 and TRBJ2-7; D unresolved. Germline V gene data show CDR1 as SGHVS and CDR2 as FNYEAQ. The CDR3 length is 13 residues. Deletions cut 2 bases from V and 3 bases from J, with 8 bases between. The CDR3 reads CASSLRVGYEQYV. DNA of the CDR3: TGTGCCAGCAGCTTAAGGGTAGGCTACGAGCAGTACGTC.